This TCR beta chain comes out of a study of post-analysis software for immune sequencing data. Across the study: Relapsing-remitting, secondary progressive and progressive-relapsing courses of multiple sclerosis were included.

Study-wide results and caveats: Included in a set of five TRBV segments more frequent in patients than controls were TRBV5-6, TRBV5-1 and TRBV20-1.

CDR1 and CDR2 from the germline V gene are DFQATT and SNEGSKA (reference sequence). The CDR3 loop spans 14 amino acids. Sequencing libraries made from TCR beta cDNA carried unique molecular identifiers. A single record per CDR3 protein comes from TCRdb applying MiXCR to the PCR reads. The sample has 650,000 to 900,000 distinct CDR3 sequences, about 45% seen once. About this clonotype itself: Its matching antigen is unknown. Germline is not matched at one junction end, which may reflect a read error.

Sequencing was done on a sample of blood. This chain uses TRBV20-1 with TRBJ2-1, with no clear D. This TCR was sampled from a girl aged 10 to 17 with multiple sclerosis. The DNA of the CDR3 is TGCAGTGCTGGAGAAGGTAATAGCCGGGATGAGCAGTTCTTC. Translated: CSAGEGNSRDEQFF.